This T cell receptor (beta chain) is drawn from a study of Graves' ophthalmopathy and Graves' hyperthyroidism (dated by TCRdb to 2017 to 2018). With regard to the full study: Peripheral blood was collected at initial diagnosis, prior to any treatment. To tell Graves' ophthalmopathy apart from Graves' hyperthyroidism, and to predict which patients would progress to ophthalmopathy, the study relied on TCR beta repertoire signatures. In total, some 130 blood samples were TCR-sequenced: fewer than 50 ophthalmopathy, some 75 hyperthyroidism and some 17 hyperthyroidism-to-ophthalmopathy patients. To explore V-J signatures that separate ophthalmopathy from hyperthyroidism, a discovery set of about a hundred patients was enrolled, consisting of under 50 with ophthalmopathy and about 60 with stable hyperthyroidism. For independent validation, a separate cohort was made up of 18 to 20 hyperthyroidism patients plus 17 patients who later progressed from hyperthyroidism to ophthalmopathy. In roughly 6 hyperthyroidism patients, the T-cell repertoires found in thyroid tissue were compared with those found in blood. After sampling, hyperthyroidism patients received methimazole starting at 30 mg daily, and ophthalmopathy patients received high-dose intravenous methylprednisolone. For training and testing, the approximately 92 patients in the discovery cohort were randomly divided in a 7:3 ratio.

The investigation overall reported the following: No statistical method was used to predetermine the sample size, and group allocation was not hidden from the investigators. The 13-signature model separated ophthalmopathy from stable hyperthyroidism with approximately 85% sensitivity and just under 84% specificity in cross-validation, and 80%/75% in the test set. Most expanded thyroid clonotypes with frequency above 0.001 were also detected in blood, suggesting blood repertoires may reflect the thyroid immune response. In validation, the model predicted ophthalmopathy progression with less than 71% sensitivity and 72.22% specificity; some 13 predicted patients were CT-confirmed with GO in a median of approximately six months.

The CDR3 measures 12 amino acids from cysteine to phenylalanine. Just the 36-base CDR3 DNA is kept, in frame starting at base 1. V loses 6 bases of germline sequence and J loses 7 bases, and the interval between the two ends is 7 bases. From the germline V gene, CDR1 is MNHNS and CDR2 is SASEGT. A patient counted as having stable hyperthyroidism if there was no progression to ophthalmopathy within 18 months of follow-up. Hyperthyroidism patients were newly diagnosed, were aged 18 to 65 years, and had a disease duration under 2 months. Anyone with other autoimmune diseases, uncontrolled infections, pregnancy or lactation was excluded from the study. Clinical symptoms, serum thyroxine, TRAb, thyroid ultrasound and orbital computed tomography were used for diagnosis. PBMCs were isolated from about 9.2 ml of fresh peripheral blood by Ficoll-Paque density gradient centrifugation. Total RNA was extracted using Trizol reagent, and RNA quality was checked on an Agilent 2100 Bioanalyzer.

In its sample, this clonotype was seen many times. Its cognate antigen has yet to be identified. No much larger clone is present one base from it, and per-base qualities are unavailable. For repertoire sequencing, TCR beta CDR3 regions were amplified from RNA transcripts. A first-round RT-PCR used HTBI primers with the Qiagen OneStep RT-PCR kit, followed by a second-round multiplex PCR, size selection and purification. Libraries were sequenced on an Illumina HiSeq2000 using paired-end 100 bp reads. The study's own analysis went as follows. SOAPnuke was used for read processing, and reads with adapters, uncalled bases, a mean Phred below 15, or no exact constant-primer or identifier match were discarded. COPE v1.2.5 was used to merge high-quality paired reads. Clonotypes were defined as unique nucleotide sequences and were aligned to IMGT TRB V, D and J references using MiTCR v1.1. Only V-J combinations with frequency above 0.0001 were analysed, covering 99% to 99.2% of repertoires. For each V-J combination, a TCR clonal expansion and chaos score was defined as F50 clonal expansion divided by the chaos observed in the TCRdist matrix. Welch's t-statistics and random forest were used to reduce the features to approximately 13 V-J combinations, which were then used as input to a naive Bayes classifier. The similarity between thyroid and blood repertoires was quantified using the Morisita-Horn index. TCRdb took the public reads, trimmed them with fastp at Q25, ran MiXCR for clone calling and kept in-frame beta chains. Rows are combined by CDR3 protein, so each entry shows the most common genes and DNA. TCRdb's processing, not the authors', yielded these V and J calls. The sample table shows 600,000 to 650,000 distinct CDR3 sequences, and 20% to 25% are seen once. The ten largest make up more than 5.5% of the sample.

The sample comprised peripheral blood. The chain couples TRBV6-1 to TRBJ1-6; no D gene can be assigned with confidence. This TCR derives from a woman under 30 with stable Graves' hyperthyroidism. Some clones in this sample may be carry-over from other donors' samples. Donor details come from another sample of the same person, matched by shared clones. The nucleotide sequence is given as TGTGCCAGCAGCCGGGGAAATTCACCCCTCCACTTT. Translated, it gives CASSRGNSPLHF.